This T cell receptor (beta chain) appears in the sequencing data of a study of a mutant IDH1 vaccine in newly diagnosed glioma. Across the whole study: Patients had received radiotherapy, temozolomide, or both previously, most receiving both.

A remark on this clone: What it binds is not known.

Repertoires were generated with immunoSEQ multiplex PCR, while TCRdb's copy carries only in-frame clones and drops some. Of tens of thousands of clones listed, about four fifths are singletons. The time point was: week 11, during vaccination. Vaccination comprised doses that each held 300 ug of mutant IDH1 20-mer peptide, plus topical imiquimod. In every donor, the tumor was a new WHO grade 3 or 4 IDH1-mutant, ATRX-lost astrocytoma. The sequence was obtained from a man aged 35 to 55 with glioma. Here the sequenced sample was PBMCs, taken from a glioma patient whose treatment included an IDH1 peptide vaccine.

CDR3 protein: CASSPLDVLGYEQYF. In nucleotides, the CDR3 is TGTGCCAGCAGCCCCCTGGACGTTCTTGGCTACGAGCAGTACTTC. The genes are TRBV5-6 and TRBJ2-7, with no clear D. The germline gives CDR1 SGHDT, CDR2 YYEEEE. The CDR3 has 15 residues. Trimming took 4 bases from V and 3 from J, leaving 17 bases between them. Based on the CDR3 plus reference TRBV5-6 and TRBJ2-7, the full variable domain is DAGVTQSPTHLIKTRGQQVTLRCSPKSGHDTVSWYQQALGQGPQFIFQYYEEEERQRGNFPDRFSGHQFPNYSSELNVNALLLGDSALYLCASSPLDVLGYEQYFGPGTRLTVT.